This T cell receptor (beta chain) appears in the sequencing data of a study of PD-L1 blockade in urothelial cancer. Study overall: Timepoints chosen for blood analysis were 3 weeks (second dose) and 6 weeks after treatment start. There were a median of around 140,000 T cells in blood samples.

The sample's time point: peripheral blood 6 weeks after treatment start. The CDR3 loop spans 18 amino acids. Trimming took 2 bases from V and 6 from J; bases not matched to a gene: 16. Germline V gene data show CDR1 as LGHNA and CDR2 as YNFKEQ. Each PCR reaction had synthetic TCR analog templates spiked into it. Clones were sequenced by immunoSEQ multiplex PCR, and TCRdb holds only the in-frame ones, with some missing. Here the sample spans around 87,000 clones, 70% to 90% being singletons. The starting material was PBMCs, obtained around atezolizumab (anti-PD-L1) treatment. This sequence originates from an older man with urothelial cancer. The genes are TRBV4-2 and TRBJ1-5; 7 nucleotides line up with TRBD1. This CDR3 is CASSQTDSPTGAIQPQHF. In DNA, the CDR3 is TGTGCCAGCAGCCAAACCGACTCACCCACAGGGGCCATTCAGCCCCAGCATTTT.